The present TCR beta chain was sequenced within a study of cytomegalovirus exposure and HLA in healthy donors. Overall study context: Earlier results showed approximately 120 million unique TCR beta sequences derived from some 180 million T cells. Overall study results and limits: With high specificity and sensitivity, the classifier reportedly diagnosed cytomegalovirus status. The only immune exposure information that was available was CMV serostatus.

CDR1 MDHEN and CDR2 SYDVKM come from the germline V gene. The CDR3 loop spans 16 amino acids. Trimming took off 3 bases at V and 0 bases at J, with 12 bases between the two ends. In the PCR, 60 Vbeta and 13 Jbeta primers were used. Assay: immunoSEQ multiplex PCR; the TCRdb copy retains only in-frame clones and omits some. The sample consists of nearly 200,000 clones, 80% to 90% of them appearing once. A note on this clone: Its antigen is not identified.

The V gene is TRBV28, the J gene TRBJ2-1, with a tentative D call TRBD2 (6 bases). The sequencing sample was made of PBMCs. This TCR was sampled from a man aged 30 to 39 in good health and CMV-seronegative. CDR3 residues: CASSLRGGDSYNEQFF. In DNA form, the CDR3 reads TGTGCCAGCAGTTTGCGGGGTGGGGACTCCTACAATGAGCAGTTCTTC.